These T cell receptor beta chains were read from a single sample in a study of T-cell memory formation after mild COVID-19. TCRdb fed the 5' RACE reads into MiXCR, producing one record per CDR3 protein. Of roughly 190,000 distinct CDR3 sequences in the sample, around 17% were seen once. The sample taken for sequencing was PBMCs or a T cell subset sorted from them (not recorded which). The source of these receptors is an adult woman who had mild COVID-19 (a few samples of this study predate the infection). Cell type and time point are not known. Both conserved end residues are part of each CDR3. D genes are given only for firm matches. Some rows have no size entry. The others give once, few or many, or a class for an expanded clone.

j_gene	d_gene	v_gene	abundance	len	CDR3aa	CDR3nt
TRBJ2-7	TRBD1	TRBV7-8	NA	15	CASSQTGTVSYEQYF	TGTGCCAGCAGCCAAACCGGGACAGTCTCCTACGAGCAGTACTTC
TRBJ2-3	TRBD2	TRBV9	few	15	CASSGASGSVDTQYF	TGTGCCAGCAGCGGAGCTAGCGGGAGTGTAGATACGCAGTATTTT
TRBJ1-1	NA	TRBV12-3/TRBV12-4	NA	13	CASRGRVYTEAFF	TGTGCCAGCAGGGGAAGGGTGTACACTGAAGCTTTCTTT
TRBJ1-5	NA	TRBV12-3/TRBV12-4	NA	13	CASRGFSDQPQHF	TGTGCCAGTAGGGGCTTTAGCGATCAGCCCCAGCATTTT
TRBJ1-1	NA	TRBV7-9	NA	15	CASSLPYTGGAEAFF	TGTGCCAGCAGCTTACCTTACACCGGTGGGGCTGAAGCTTTCTTT
TRBJ2-7	TRBD1	TRBV28	NA	15	CASSLLAGGSGEQYF	TGTGCCAGCAGTTTATTAGCAGGGGGCTCGGGAGAGCAGTACTTC
TRBJ2-1	TRBD2	TRBV10-2	many	13	CASKSSGGVEQFF	TGCGCCAGCAAGTCTAGCGGGGGTGTTGAGCAGTTCTTC
TRBJ2-2	TRBD2	TRBV20-1	many	16	CSARDRSGRAHGELFF	TGCAGTGCTAGAGATCGGAGCGGGAGGGCCCACGGGGAGCTGTTTTTT
TRBJ1-4	NA	TRBV20-1	NA	16	CSALGDIPGRNEKLFF	TGCAGTGCTCTTGGGGACATCCCGGGTAGGAATGAAAAACTGTTTTTT
TRBJ1-2	NA	TRBV3-1	NA	15	CASSQVRGAAGGYTF	TGTGCCAGCAGCCAAGTTCGAGGGGCAGCGGGGGGCTACACCTTC
TRBJ2-1	TRBD1	TRBV10-3	few	17	CAISESGRQGAYNEQFF	TGTGCCATCAGTGAGTCTGGAAGACAGGGGGCCTACAATGAGCAGTTCTTC
TRBJ2-2	TRBD2	TRBV5-5	few	17	CASSLVLAGIQTGELFF	TGTGCCAGCAGCTTGGTTTTAGCGGGGATCCAGACCGGGGAGCTGTTTTTT
TRBJ1-2	TRBD1	TRBV25-1	NA	15	CASSEPGTDHRGYTF	TGTGCCAGCAGTGAACCCGGGACAGATCACCGTGGCTACACCTTC
TRBJ2-1	NA	TRBV7-6	many	16	CASSLGPGSSYNEQFF	TGTGCCAGCAGCTTAGGTCCAGGGTCTTCCTACAATGAGCAGTTCTTC
TRBJ2-1	NA	TRBV7-8	NA	17	CASSLIVSRNADNEQFF	TGTGCCAGCAGCTTAATTGTGTCGCGAAACGCGGACAATGAGCAGTTCTTC
TRBJ1-2	TRBD1	TRBV29-1	few	14	CSVPQGQGVVGYTF	TGCAGCGTCCCCCAGGGACAGGGAGTTGTGGGCTACACCTTC
TRBJ1-1	NA	TRBV20-1	few	14	CSAIGQRLNTGAFF	TGCAGTGCTATCGGACAGCGACTGAACACTGGAGCTTTCTTT
TRBJ2-3	NA	TRBV6-5	NA	14	CASIRGAGRDTQYF	TGTGCCAGCATTCGCGGGGCCGGGCGAGATACGCAGTATTTT
TRBJ2-1	NA	TRBV2	few	16	CASSWRGQVSYNEQFF	TGTGCCAGCAGTTGGAGGGGCCAAGTGTCCTACAATGAGCAGTTCTTC
TRBJ2-1	TRBD1	TRBV5-1	NA	15	CASSLAGQGAVEQFF	TGCGCCAGCAGCTTGGCTGGACAGGGGGCGGTTGAGCAGTTCTTC
TRBJ1-2	NA	TRBV5-1	NA	15	CASTPRGAQNYGYTF	TGCGCCAGCACCCCGCGGGGGGCACAGAACTATGGCTACACCTTC
TRBJ2-1	TRBD1	TRBV12-3/TRBV12-4	NA	14	CASSWGQGWNEQFF	TGTGCCAGCAGTTGGGGACAGGGTTGGAATGAGCAGTTCTTC
TRBJ2-5	NA	TRBV21-1	NA	15	CASSSTLRCRETQYF	TGTGCCAGCAGCAGTACGCTACGGTGTCGGGAGACCCAGTACTTC
TRBJ2-7	TRBD2	TRBV5-1	NA	15	CASSSGLAGMYEQYF	TGCGCCAGCAGCTCCGGACTAGCGGGAATGTACGAGCAGTACTTC
TRBJ1-1	NA	TRBV6-2/TRBV6-3	NA	15	CASSRPRRANTEAFF	TGTGCCAGCAGTCGCCCTCGCAGAGCGAACACTGAAGCTTTCTTT
TRBJ2-3	NA	TRBV4-2	many	14	CASSQGRDTDTQYF	TGTGCCAGCAGCCAAGGTAGAGACACAGATACGCAGTATTTT
TRBJ1-5	NA	TRBV29-1	few	13	CSVEWAPSQPQHF	TGCAGCGTTGAGTGGGCCCCATCTCAGCCCCAGCATTTT
TRBJ1-1	TRBD1	TRBV10-3	few	14	CAISGDSTNTEAFF	TGTGCCATCAGTGGGGACAGTACGAACACTGAAGCTTTCTTT
TRBJ2-3	NA	TRBV2	NA	15	CASSEGSGSTDTQYF	TGTGCCAGCAGTGAGGGGAGCGGGAGCACAGATACGCAGTATTTT
TRBJ1-5	NA	TRBV19	few	15	CASSIGGAGNQPQHF	TGTGCCAGTAGTATTGGAGGGGCTGGCAATCAGCCCCAGCATTTT
TRBJ2-1	NA	TRBV7-8	few	16	CASSFLQGGTWNEQFF	TGTGCCAGCAGCTTTCTACAGGGCGGTACGTGGAATGAGCAGTTCTTC
TRBJ1-5	NA	TRBV7-2	NA	14	CASSSAGGAQPQHF	TGTGCCAGCAGCTCCGCGGGGGGCGCTCAGCCCCAGCATTTT
TRBJ2-5	NA	TRBV7-9	few	15	CASSLGVRSGETQYF	TGTGCCAGCAGCTTAGGCGTTAGAAGCGGAGAGACCCAGTACTTC
TRBJ2-4	TRBD2	TRBV10-3	few	14	CAISPAGGVNIQYF	TGTGCCATCAGCCCAGCGGGGGGTGTAAACATTCAGTACTTC
TRBJ2-5	TRBD1	TRBV5-1	few	14	CASSYGQGWETQYF	TGCGCCAGCAGCTACGGACAGGGTTGGGAGACCCAGTACTTC
TRBJ2-1	NA	TRBV20-1	NA	16	CSARDQDQRPYNEQFF	TGCAGTGCTAGAGATCAAGATCAGCGGCCATACAATGAGCAGTTCTTC
TRBJ1-2	NA	TRBV18	NA	14	CASSPKLGTYGYTF	TGTGCCAGCTCACCAAAACTGGGGACCTATGGCTACACCTTC
TRBJ2-1	NA	TRBV7-3	NA	16	CASSLTGTTDYNEQFF	TGTGCCAGCAGCTTAACAGGGACGACCGACTACAATGAGCAGTTCTTC